Below are 5 T cell receptor beta chains sequenced from a single sample in a study of cytomegalovirus exposure and HLA in healthy donors. The primer mix had 60 Vbeta and 13 Jbeta primers. The protocol was immunoSEQ multiplex PCR, while the TCRdb copy is restricted to in-frame clones and leaves out a portion. The sample includes more than 95,000 clones, almost 80% of them seen just once. Specimen: PBMCs. The receptors derive from a man between 60 and 75 years old in good health and CMV-seropositive.

The chain has TRBV15 and TRBJ2-3; D is uncertain. The germline V and J ends were trimmed by 0 bases and 6 bases, with 4 bases remaining between them. Germline CDR1 reads LNHNV; CDR2 reads YYDKDF (reference sequence). The CDR3 extends over 12 amino acids. CDR3 sequence: CATSRDFDTQYF. Here the CDR3 DNA reads TGTGCCACCAGCAGAGACTTTGATACGCAGTATTTT.

V gene TRBV6-5 combines with J gene TRBJ1-3; D may be TRBD1 (6 bases). Germline lookup yields CDR1 MNHEY and CDR2 SVGAGI. This CDR3 has 13 residues. The V end was cut by 6 bases, the J end by 4 bases, with 10 bases between. The CDR3 loop reads CASSSGVGNTIYF. CDR3 in DNA: TGTGCCAGCAGCTCAGGGGTCGGAAACACCATATATTTT.

The V and J genes are TRBV28 and TRBJ2-7; TRBD2 matches 10 bases. The CDR3 has 16 residues. From germline, CDR1 is MDHEN and CDR2 SYDVKM. The V gene end was trimmed by 8 bases and the J gene end by 3 bases; junction bases not matched to a gene: 13. As DNA, the CDR3 is TGTGCCAGCTCTAAGAGGGTAGCGGGGGGCATCTACGAGCAGTACTTC. This gives the protein CASSKRVAGGIYEQYF.

In this sample, this clone turned up a few times. The V call is TRBV4-3, the J call TRBJ2-7; a possible D gene is TRBD2 (5 bases). Germline V gene sequence: CDR1 LGHNA, CDR2 YSLEER. V lost 3 bases and J lost 2, with 8 bases in between. The CDR3 contains 13 residues. The CDR3: CASSQRLTYEQYF. The CDR3 nucleotides read TGCGCCAGCAGCCAGAGACTAACCTACGAGCAGTACTTC.

The rearrangement links TRBV28 to TRBJ1-2; a possible D gene is TRBD1 (6 bases). The germline V gene encodes CDR1 MDHEN and CDR2 SYDVKM. Trimming pared 4 bases from V and 7 bases from J, leaving 19 bases between. CDR3 length: 15 residues. CDR3 sequence (DNA): TGTGCCAGCAGTTCAGGGACACTTTCCGGGGCTGGCTACACCTTC. Amino acid sequence: CASSSGTLSGAGYTF.